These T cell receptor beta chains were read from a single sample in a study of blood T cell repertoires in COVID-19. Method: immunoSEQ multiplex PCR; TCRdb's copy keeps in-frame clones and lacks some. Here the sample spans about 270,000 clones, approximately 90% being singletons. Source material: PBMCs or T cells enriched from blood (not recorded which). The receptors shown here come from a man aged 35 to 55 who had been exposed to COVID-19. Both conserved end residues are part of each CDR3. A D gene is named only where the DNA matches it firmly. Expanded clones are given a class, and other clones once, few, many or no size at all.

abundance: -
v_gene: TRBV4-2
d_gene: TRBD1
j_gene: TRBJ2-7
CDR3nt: TGTGCCAGCAGCCAAACTCCGGGACAGGGAAACTACGAGCAGTACTTC
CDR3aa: CASSQTPGQGNYEQYF

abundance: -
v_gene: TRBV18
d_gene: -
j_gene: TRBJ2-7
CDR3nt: TGTGCCAGCTCACCAACAGGGACGGCAACCTACGAGCAGTACTTC
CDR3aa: CASSPTGTATYEQYF

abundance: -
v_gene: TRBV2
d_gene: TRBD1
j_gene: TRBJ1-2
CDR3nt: TGTGCCAGCAGTCCCGACAGGGGGGGCTACACCTTC
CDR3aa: CASSPDRGGYTF

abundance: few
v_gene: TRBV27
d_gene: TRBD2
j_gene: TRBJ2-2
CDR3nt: TGTGCCAGCAGTCCCTTAGCGGGAGTTATCACCGGGGAGCTGTTTTTT
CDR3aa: CASSPLAGVITGELFF

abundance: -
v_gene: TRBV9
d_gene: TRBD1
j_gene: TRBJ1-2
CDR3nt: TGTGCCAGCAGCGTAGATCTTGGGACAGGGGAACGCTATGGCTACACCTTC
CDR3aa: CASSVDLGTGERYGYTF

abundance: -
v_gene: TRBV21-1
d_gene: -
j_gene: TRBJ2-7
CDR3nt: TGTGCCAGCACCCCCCTTAGCGGGAGTCAGTTCTACGAGCAGTACTTC
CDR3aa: CASTPLSGSQFYEQYF

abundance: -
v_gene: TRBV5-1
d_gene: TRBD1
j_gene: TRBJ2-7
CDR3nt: TGCGCCAGCAGCGCTCGACCGGGACAGGGCTACGAGCAGTACTTC
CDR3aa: CASSARPGQGYEQYF

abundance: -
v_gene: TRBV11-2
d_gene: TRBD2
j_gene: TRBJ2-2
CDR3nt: TGTGCCAGCAGCTTGACGGGGACTAGCGGGATAATAGTCCTGTTTTTT
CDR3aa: CASSLTGTSGIIVLFF

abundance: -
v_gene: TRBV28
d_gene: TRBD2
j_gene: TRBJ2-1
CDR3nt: TGTGCCAGCAGTTCTACGGGACTAGCGGGATCGGCTAAGATTAATGAGCAGTTCTTC
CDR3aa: CASSSTGLAGSAKINEQFF

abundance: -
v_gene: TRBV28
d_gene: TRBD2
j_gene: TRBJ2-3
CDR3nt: TGTGCCAGCAGTTTACGGGAGGGCGCAGATACGCAGTATTTT
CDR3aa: CASSLREGADTQYF

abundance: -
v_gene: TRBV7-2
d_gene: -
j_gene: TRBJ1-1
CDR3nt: TGTGCCAGCAGCCCCCGCAGGGCGGACACTGAAGCTTTCTTT
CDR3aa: CASSPRRADTEAFF

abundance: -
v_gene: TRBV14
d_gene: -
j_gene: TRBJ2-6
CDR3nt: TGTGCCAGCAGCCAACTAATGGGACTTGTTGGGGCCAACGTCCTGACTTTC
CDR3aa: CASSQLMGLVGANVLTF

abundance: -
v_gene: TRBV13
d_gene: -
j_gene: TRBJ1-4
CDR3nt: TGTGCCAGCAGCTTAACCGGCGGGGGGCTGGAAAAACTGTTTTTT
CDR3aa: CASSLTGGGLEKLFF

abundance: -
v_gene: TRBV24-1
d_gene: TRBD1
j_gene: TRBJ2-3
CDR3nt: TGTGCCACCAGTGATGTTGACAGGGGCACAGATACGCAGTATTTT
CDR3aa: CATSDVDRGTDTQYF

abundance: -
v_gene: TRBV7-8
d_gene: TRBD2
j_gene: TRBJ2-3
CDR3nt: TGTGCCAGCAGCAGAACCTTAAGCGGGAGTAACAAAGATACGCAGTATTTT
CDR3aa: CASSRTLSGSNKDTQYF

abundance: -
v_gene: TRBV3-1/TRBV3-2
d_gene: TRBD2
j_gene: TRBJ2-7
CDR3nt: TGTGCCAGCAGCCCAGGACTAGCGGCCTACGAGCAGTACTTC
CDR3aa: CASSPGLAAYEQYF

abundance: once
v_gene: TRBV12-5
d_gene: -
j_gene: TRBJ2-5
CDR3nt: TGTGCTAGTGGCGCTGGGGACATGGATTCCGAGACCCAGTACTTC
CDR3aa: CASGAGDMDSETQYF

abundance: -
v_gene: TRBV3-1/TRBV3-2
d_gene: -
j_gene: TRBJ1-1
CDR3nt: TGTGCCAGCAGCCAAGTGTCTACAGGGACTGAAGCTTTCTTT
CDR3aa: CASSQVSTGTEAFF

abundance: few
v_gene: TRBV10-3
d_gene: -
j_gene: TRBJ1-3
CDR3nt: TGTGCCATCAGCGGGGGAAACACCATATATTTT
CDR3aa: CAISGGNTIYF

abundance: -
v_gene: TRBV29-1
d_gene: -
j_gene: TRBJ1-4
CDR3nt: TGCAGCGTTCGGTTGTCAGGAGAAAAACTGTTTTTT
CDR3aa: CSVRLSGEKLFF

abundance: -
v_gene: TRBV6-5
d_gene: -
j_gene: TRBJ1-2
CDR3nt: TGTGCCACGATTACAGGGAATCGAGTAGGTGGCTACACCTTC
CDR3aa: CATITGNRVGGYTF

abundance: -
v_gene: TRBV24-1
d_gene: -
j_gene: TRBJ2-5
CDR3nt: TGTGCCACCAGTGAACCTCTGGGGCTAGCGAACATAGAGACCCAGTACTTC
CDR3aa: CATSEPLGLANIETQYF

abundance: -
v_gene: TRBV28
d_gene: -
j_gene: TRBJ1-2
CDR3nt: TGTGCCAGCAGTCGGAACTATGGCTACACCTTC
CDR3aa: CASSRNYGYTF

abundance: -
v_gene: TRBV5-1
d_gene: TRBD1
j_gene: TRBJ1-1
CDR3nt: TGCGCCAGCAGCGGATCAACAGGGGCCCCGAACACTGAAGCTTTCTTT
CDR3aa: CASSGSTGAPNTEAFF

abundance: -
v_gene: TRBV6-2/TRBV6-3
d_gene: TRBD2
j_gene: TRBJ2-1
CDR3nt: TGTGCCAGCAGTCTCCCAAGCGGGAGGGCCTCTGATGAGCAGTTCTTC
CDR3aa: CASSLPSGRASDEQFF

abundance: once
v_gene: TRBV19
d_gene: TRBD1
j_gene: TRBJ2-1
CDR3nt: TGTGCCAGTAGTATTCGACAGGGGGCATACAATGAGCAGTTCTTC
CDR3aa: CASSIRQGAYNEQFF

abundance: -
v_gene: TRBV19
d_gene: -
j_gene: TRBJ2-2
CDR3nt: TGTGCCAGTAGCTCAGATCACCCCCAAACAGGGAGCACCGGGGAGCTGTTTTTT
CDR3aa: CASSSDHPQTGSTGELFF

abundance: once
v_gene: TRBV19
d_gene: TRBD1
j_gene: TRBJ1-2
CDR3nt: TGTGCCAGTAGTGCCTCGACAGGGGATAACTATGGCTACACCTTC
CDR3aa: CASSASTGDNYGYTF

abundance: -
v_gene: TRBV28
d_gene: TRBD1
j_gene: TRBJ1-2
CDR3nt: TGTGCCAGCAGTTTATCTCGGACAGGGATTAACTATGGCTACACCTTC
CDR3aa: CASSLSRTGINYGYTF

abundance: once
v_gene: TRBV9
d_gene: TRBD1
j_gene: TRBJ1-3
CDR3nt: TGTGCCAGCAGCGCGGGACAGAGCTCTGGAAACACCATATATTTT
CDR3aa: CASSAGQSSGNTIYF

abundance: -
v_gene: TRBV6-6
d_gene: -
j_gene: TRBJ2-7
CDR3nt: TGTGCCAGTTCCGTGCGGGCGAGTTACGAGCAGTACTTC
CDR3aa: CASSVRASYEQYF

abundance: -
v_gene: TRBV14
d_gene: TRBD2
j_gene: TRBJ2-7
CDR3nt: TGTGCCAGCAGCCAAACTAGCGGAAAATACGAGCAGTACTTC
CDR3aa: CASSQTSGKYEQYF

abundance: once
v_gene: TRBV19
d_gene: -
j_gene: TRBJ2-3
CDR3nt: TGTGCCAGTAGTCGTCTTTTGACTTCTAGCACAGATACGCAGTATTTT
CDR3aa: CASSRLLTSSTDTQYF

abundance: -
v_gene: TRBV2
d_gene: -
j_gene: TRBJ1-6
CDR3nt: TGTGCCAGCAGTGGAAATACAGGGTTTTCTTCACCCCTCCACTTT
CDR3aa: CASSGNTGFSSPLHF

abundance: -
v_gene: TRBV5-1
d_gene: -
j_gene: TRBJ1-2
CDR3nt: TGCGCCAGCAGCGGGGAGGTTGAGGTAGTAGGTGGCTACACCTTC
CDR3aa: CASSGEVEVVGGYTF

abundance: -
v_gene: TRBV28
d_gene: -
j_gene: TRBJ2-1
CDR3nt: TGTGCCAGCAGTTTATACAGTAACCCCAATGAGCAGTTCTTC
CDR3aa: CASSLYSNPNEQFF

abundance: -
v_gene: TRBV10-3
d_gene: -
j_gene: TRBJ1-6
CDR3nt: TGTGCCATCAGTGAATGGCCCAAACAGTTGGCATCACCCCTCCACTTT
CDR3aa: CAISEWPKQLASPLHF

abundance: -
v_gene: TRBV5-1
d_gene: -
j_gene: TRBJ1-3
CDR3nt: TGCGCCAGCAGCGAAGGGGGTGATTCTGGAAACACCATATATTTT
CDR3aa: CASSEGGDSGNTIYF

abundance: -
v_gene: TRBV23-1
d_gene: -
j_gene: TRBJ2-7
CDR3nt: TGCGCCAGCACCCGCTCAGGGGTTCGAAGGGGTTGCCACGAGCAGTACTTC
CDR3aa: CASTRSGVRRGCHEQYF

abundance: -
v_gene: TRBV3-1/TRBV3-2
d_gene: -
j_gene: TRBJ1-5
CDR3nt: TGTGCCAGCAGCCCAACGACAACAGGCCCTCCCCAGCATTTT
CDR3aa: CASSPTTTGPPQHF

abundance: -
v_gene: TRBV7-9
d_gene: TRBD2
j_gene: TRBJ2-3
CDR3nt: TGTGCCAGCAGCTTAAGCGGGACGAGCACAGATACGCAGTATTTT
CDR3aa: CASSLSGTSTDTQYF

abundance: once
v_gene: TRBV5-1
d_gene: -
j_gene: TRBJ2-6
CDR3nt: TGCGCCAGCAGTAAGGGAGACACCTCTGGGGCCAACGTCCTGACTTTC
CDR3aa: CASSKGDTSGANVLTF

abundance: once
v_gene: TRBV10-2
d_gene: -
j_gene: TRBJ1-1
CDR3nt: TGCGCCAGCAGTGACGCGGGGCGCACTGAAGCTTTCTTT
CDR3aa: CASSDAGRTEAFF

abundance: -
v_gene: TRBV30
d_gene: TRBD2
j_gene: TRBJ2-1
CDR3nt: TGTGCCTGGAGGGGACTAGCGGGAGGGCGAGGTGAGCAGTTCTTC
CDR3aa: CAWRGLAGGRGEQFF

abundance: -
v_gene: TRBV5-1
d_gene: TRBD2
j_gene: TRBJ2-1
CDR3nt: TGCGCCAGCAGCCAGAATTTGGCCCTAGCGGGAGTTGGGCAGTTCTTC
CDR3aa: CASSQNLALAGVGQFF

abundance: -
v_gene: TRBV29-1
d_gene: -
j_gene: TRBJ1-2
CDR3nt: TGCAGCGTTGGGTGGGAGGGTCTCCATGGCTACACCTTC
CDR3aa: CSVGWEGLHGYTF

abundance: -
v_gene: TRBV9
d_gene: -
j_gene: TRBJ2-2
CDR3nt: TGTGCCAGCAATTCCGGGGTAGGGACCGGGGAGCTGTTTTTT
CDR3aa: CASNSGVGTGELFF

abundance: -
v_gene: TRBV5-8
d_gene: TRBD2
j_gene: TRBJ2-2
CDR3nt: TGTGCCAGCAGCTTGGTCGGCGGGAGGAGAAACACCGGGGAGCTGTTTTTT
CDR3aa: CASSLVGGRRNTGELFF

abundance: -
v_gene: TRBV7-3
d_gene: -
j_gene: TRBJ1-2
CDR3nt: TGTGCCAGCAGCAAAACCTTCAGGGGAGGGGGCTACACCTTC
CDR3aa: CASSKTFRGGGYTF

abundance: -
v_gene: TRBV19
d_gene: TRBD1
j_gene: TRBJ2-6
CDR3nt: TGTGCCAGTAGTCCCTCAGGGGGCTCTGGGGCCAACGTCCTGACTTTC
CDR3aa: CASSPSGGSGANVLTF

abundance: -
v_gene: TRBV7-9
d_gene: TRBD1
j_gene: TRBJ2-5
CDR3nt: TGTGCCAGCAGCTTCCGGGACAGGGGGCGTGAGACCCAGTACTTC
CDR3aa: CASSFRDRGRETQYF